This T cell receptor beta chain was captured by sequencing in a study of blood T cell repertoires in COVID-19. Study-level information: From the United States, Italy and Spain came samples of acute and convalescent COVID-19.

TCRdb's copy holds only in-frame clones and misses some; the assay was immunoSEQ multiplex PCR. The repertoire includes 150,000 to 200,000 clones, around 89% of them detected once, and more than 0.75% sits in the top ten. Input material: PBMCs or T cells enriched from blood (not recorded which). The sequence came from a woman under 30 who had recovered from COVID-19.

The CDR3 DNA reads as TGTGCCAGCAGTTTCCTGGGAGGAAAGAAGGGCTACAATGAGCAGTTCTTC. Amino acids: CASSFLGGKKGYNEQFF. V is TRBV27 and J is TRBJ2-1; D may be TRBD2 (6 bases). V was clipped by 3 bases and J by 3 bases, with 18 bases between them. The CDR3 loop spans 17 amino acids. Germline CDR1 reads MNHEY; CDR2 reads SMNVEV (reference sequence).